This paragraph covers one T cell receptor beta chain sequence. Measured with immunoSEQ multiplex PCR; TCRdb has only the in-frame clones, and not every one. There are more than 95,000 clones in the sample; over 75% occur only once, and around 1.2% lies in the top ten. Trimming took off 4 bases at V and 3 bases at J, with 10 bases between the two ends. The germline V gene has CDR1 LNHDA and CDR2 SQIVND (reference sequence). The CDR3 has 14 residues. The sample comes from a study of control samples from healthy donors and cancer patients. The genes are TRBV19 and TRBJ1-5, with D unresolved. The sequenced sample consisted of PBMCs. This clonotype originated in a woman aged 45-65 years with colorectal cancer. The CDR3, as DNA: TGTGCCAGTAGTACAGGACGGGACAATCAGCCCCAGCATTTT. Its translation: CASSTGRDNQPQHF.